These T cell receptor beta chains were read from a single sample in a study of PD-L1 blockade in urothelial cancer. The table came from immunoSEQ multiplex PCR; TCRdb's copy has only in-frame clones and leaves some out. Of approximately 110,000 clones in the sample, approximately 85% were seen once. The source was PBMCs, collected around atezolizumab (anti-PD-L1) treatment. Every receptor here comes from a man between 45 and 60 years old with urothelial cancer. Both conserved end residues are part of each CDR3. A D gene is named only where the DNA matches it firmly. Not all rows give a size; the values are once, few, many and, for expanded clones, a class.

TRBV2	TRBJ2-3	NA	TRBD2	CASGFTSGRGLDTQYF	TGTGCCAGTGGTTTTACTAGCGGGAGGGGGCTGGATACGCAGTATTTT
TRBV5-4	TRBJ1-6	medium-sized	NA	CASSQNLGEGSPLHF	TGTGCCAGCAGCCAGAACCTCGGGGAGGGATCACCCCTCCACTTT
TRBV5-8	TRBJ1-6	NA	TRBD1	CASSSHRGNSPLHF	TGTGCCAGCAGCTCCCACAGGGGGAATTCACCCCTCCACTTT
TRBV30	TRBJ1-1	NA	NA	CAWSVPPLAGRNTEAFF	TGTGCCTGGAGTGTTCCCCCTTTGGCGGGGAGAAACACTGAAGCTTTCTTT
TRBV19	TRBJ2-7	NA	NA	CASSILPSPTYEQYF	TGTGCCAGTAGTATACTTCCTAGCCCAACCTACGAGCAGTACTTC
TRBV5-5	TRBJ1-4	NA	NA	CASSFGPEREQEKLFF	TGTGCCAGCAGCTTTGGCCCGGAAAGGGAGCAAGAAAAACTGTTTTTT
TRBV10-3	TRBJ2-7	NA	TRBD2	CAISETSGIAEQYF	TGTGCCATCAGTGAGACTAGCGGGATAGCCGAGCAGTACTTC
TRBV4-2	TRBJ2-3	NA	TRBD2	CASRLTAGEIGDTQYF	TGTGCCAGCAGACTGACTGCGGGAGAGATAGGAGATACGCAGTATTTT
TRBV5-4	TRBJ2-1	NA	TRBD2	CASRHGGEQFF	TGTGCCAGCAGACACGGGGGGGAGCAGTTCTTC
TRBV28	TRBJ2-1	few	NA	CASSLYGNEQFF	TGTGCCAGCAGTTTATACGGTAATGAGCAGTTCTTC
TRBV4-2	TRBJ1-5	few	NA	CASSQDRQGRQPQHF	TGTGCCAGCAGCCAAGATCGGCAGGGTCGGCAGCCCCAGCATTTT
TRBV6-4	TRBJ2-6	NA	TRBD2	CASGWGGPTGANVLTF	TGTGCCAGCGGCTGGGGGGGACCTACTGGGGCCAACGTCCTGACTTTC
TRBV27	TRBJ2-3	NA	NA	CASSTRGGSAQYF	TGTGCCAGCAGCACACGAGGGGGTTCAGCGCAGTATTTT
TRBV6-6	TRBJ1-5	NA	TRBD1	CASSQDRGLYQPQHF	TGTGCCAGCAGTCAGGACAGGGGCCTTTATCAGCCCCAGCATTTT
TRBV14	TRBJ2-1	NA	TRBD2	CASSQPGLAGYDEQFF	TGTGCCAGCAGCCAACCGGGACTAGCGGGGTACGATGAGCAGTTCTTC